These 17 T cell receptor beta chains were sequenced from one sample in a study of type 1 and type 2 diabetes patients. Amplification started from genomic DNA. Amplification of the beta chain CDR3 used 30 forward and 13 reverse multiplex primers. A single record per CDR3 protein comes from TCRdb applying MiXCR to the multiplex PCR reads. The table shows around 300,000 distinct CDR3 sequences, with around 50% occurring only once. The sample taken for sequencing was peripheral blood mononuclear cells (PBMCs). The source of these receptors is a man aged 18 to 29 with type 2 diabetes.

This clonotype was seen more than once but under ten times. The chain links TRBV10-3 to TRBJ1-2; D is undetermined. The V end was cut by 10 bases, the J end by 2 bases, with 11 bases between. The CDR3 runs to 12 residues. CDR1 and CDR2 (germline): ENHRY, SYGVKD. The CDR3 reads CATQTENYGYTF. CDR3 sequence (DNA): TGTGCCACCCAGACCGAGAACTATGGCTACACCTTC.

J is TRBJ2-7 and V is TRBV28; D gene uncertain. This CDR3 spans 15 amino acids. Trimming removed 5 bases from V and 4 bases from J, with 18 bases in between. The germline V gene has CDR1 MDHEN and CDR2 SYDVKM. Written as DNA, the CDR3 is TGTGCCAGCAGTGCATTGGACGCCTACCCTTACGAGCAGTACTTC. It is translated as CASSALDAYPYEQYF.

This chain connects TRBV10-3 to TRBJ1-2, with 7 bases matching TRBD1. The CDR3 extends over 14 amino acids. The germline V gene has CDR1 ENHRY and CDR2 SYGVKD. J lost 4 bases, V lost 4 bases, and 6 bases had no gene match. The CDR3 DNA follows: TGTGCCATCAGTGGGTGGGACAGTTCCTATGGCTACACCTTC. Amino acid sequence: CAISGWDSSYGYTF.

This clonotype was recorded a few times. The V and J genes are TRBV19 and TRBJ2-5; the D gene could be TRBD1 or TRBD2 (6 bases each). The germline V gene encodes CDR1 LNHDA and CDR2 SQIVND (reference sequence). This CDR3 has 13 residues. Trimming took 2 bases from V and 5 from J, leaving 9 bases between them. The CDR3 loop reads CASSIKGGETQYF. In DNA, the CDR3 is TGTGCCAGTAGTATAAAGGGGGGTGAGACCCAGTACTTC.

This clonotype has only a few counts. The J gene is TRBJ2-7, the V gene TRBV12-3 or TRBV12-4; 7 bases agree with TRBD2. This CDR3 has 12 residues. V gave up 5 bases and J gave up 5 bases; unmatched junction bases: 3. CDR3 region: CASSILANEQYF. CDR3 bases: TGTGCCAGCAGTATACTAGCGAACGAGCAGTACTTC.

The rearrangement uses TRBV2 and TRBJ1-1; no clear D. The V gene's germline CDR1 is SNHLY and CDR2 FYNNEI. V was pared by 2 bases and J by 0 bases, with 10 bases between. The CDR3 is 15 amino acids. The CDR3 region is CASSEIGRLNTEAFF. The CDR3 DNA reads TGTGCCAGCAGTGAAATCGGGAGATTGAACACTGAAGCTTTCTTT.

The chain links TRBV2 to TRBJ2-1, with D perhaps assigned TRBD1 or TRBD2 (5 bases each). Between the trimmed V and J ends, which lost 8 bases and 5 bases, there was a span of 13 bases. The CDR3 is 13 residues long. Germline lookup yields CDR1 SNHLY and CDR2 FYNNEI. The CDR3: CASLGTGNNEQFF. Written as DNA, the CDR3 is TGTGCCAGCCTGGGGACGGGGAACAATGAGCAGTTCTTC.

The chain couples TRBV9 to TRBJ1-1; D unclear. The CDR3 runs to 14 residues. Germline CDR1 and CDR2: SGDLS and YYNGEE. The V end was cut by 0 bases, the J end by 3 bases, with 9 bases between. The CDR3 protein is CASSVGNSDTEAFF. The CDR3 bases are TGTGCCAGCAGCGTAGGTAACAGCGACACTGAAGCTTTCTTT. The complete variable domain, with remaining parts taken from reference TRBV9 and TRBJ1-1, reads DSGVTQTPKHLITATGQRVTLRCSPRSGDLSVYWYQQSLDQGLQFLIQYYNGEERAKGNILERFSAQQFPDLHSELNLSSLELGDSALYFCASSVGNSDTEAFFGQGTRLTVV.

V and J are TRBV19 and TRBJ2-7; no firm D call. V was pared by 4 bases and J by 2 bases, with 9 bases between. Looked up from germline, CDR1 is LNHDA and CDR2 is SQIVND (reference sequence). This CDR3 region has 13 residues. The CDR3 nucleotides read TGTGCCAGTAGTAAGGACGTAACCTACGAGCAGTACTTC. Its protein is CASSKDVTYEQYF.

This chain links TRBV15 with TRBJ2-1; no clear D. The CDR3 is 11 amino acids. CDR1 and CDR2 (germline): LNHNV, YYDKDF (reference sequence). The V gene lost 4 bases and the J gene lost 9 bases, with 7 bases spanning the gap. CDR3 nucleotide sequence: TGTGCCACCAGCAACGTTGGTGAGCAGTTCTTC. Translated, it gives CATSNVGEQFF.

This chain links TRBV5-1 with TRBJ1-1; D is undetermined. V lost 2 bases and J lost 0, with 8 bases in between. The CDR3 covers 14 residues. The germline V gene encodes CDR1 SGHRS and CDR2 YFSETQ. The CDR3 nucleotides read TGCGCCAGCAGCTTTGACGAATTGAACACTGAAGCTTTCTTT. This codes for CASSFDELNTEAFF.

This clonotype was picked up a small number of times. This rearrangement joins TRBV6-6 to TRBJ2-5, with a weak D call TRBD1 (6 bases). V shed 5 bases and J shed 7 bases, with 14 bases lying between them. Germline CDR1 and CDR2: MNHNY and SVGAGI (reference sequence). This CDR3 comprises 13 residues. CDR3 amino acids: CASSIGGDGTQYF. The CDR3, as DNA: TGTGCCAGCAGTATAGGGGGAGACGGGACCCAGTACTTC.

Worth noting for this clonotype: Mismatch with germline at one junction end may stem from a read error. CDR3 bases: TGTGGCAGTAGTATAGGACAGTGGAACACTGAAGCTTTCTTT. Encoded protein: CGSSIGQWNTEAFF. The rearrangement joins TRBV19 to TRBJ1-1; a possible D gene is TRBD1 (6 bases). The CDR3 covers 14 residues. Germline V gene data show CDR1 as LNHDA and CDR2 as SQIVND (reference sequence).

The rearrangement uses TRBV19 and TRBJ2-2; 7 bases match TRBD1. Germline lookup yields CDR1 LNHDA and CDR2 SQIVND (reference sequence). The V segment lost 6 bases and the J segment 2 bases; nucleotides outside the gene matches: 15. The CDR3 runs to 18 residues. This chain's CDR3 is CASRPRGEGQRNTGELFF. CDR3 DNA: TGTGCCAGTAGGCCGCGAGGAGAGGGACAGAGAAACACCGGGGAGCTGTTTTTT.

The chain has TRBV30 and TRBJ2-3; 13 bases agree with TRBD2. The CDR3 has 18 amino acids. From germline, CDR1 is GTSNPN and CDR2 SVGIG (reference sequence). V dropped 0 bases and J dropped 4; count of bases not matched to a gene: 10. CDR3 DNA sequence: TGTGCCTGGAGTGTAGGGACTAGCGGGACAGGACTTGCAGATACGCAGTATTTT. Protein product: CAWSVGTSGTGLADTQYF.

This clonotype was seen once. A much larger clone sits a single nucleotide away, making a read error possible. J is TRBJ2-7 and V is TRBV10-1; D gene uncertain. V lost 2 bases and J lost 2, with 10 bases in between. The CDR3 runs to 14 residues. Germline lookup yields CDR1 WNHNN and CDR2 SYGVQD (reference sequence). This CDR3 reads CASSEVLEPYEQYF. CDR3 DNA: TGCGCCAGCAGTGAGGTTCTGGAGCCCTACGAGCAGTACTTC.

V usage is TRBV6-1 and J usage is TRBJ1-2; 7 bases are a match to TRBD1. The V gene's germline CDR1 is MNHNS and CDR2 SASEGT. CDR3 length equals 14 residues. V was clipped by 4 bases and J by 3 bases; unmatched bases: 5. CDR3 sequence (DNA): TGTGCCAGCAGTGGTACAGGGGAGGACTATGGCTACACCTTC. This codes for CASSGTGEDYGYTF.